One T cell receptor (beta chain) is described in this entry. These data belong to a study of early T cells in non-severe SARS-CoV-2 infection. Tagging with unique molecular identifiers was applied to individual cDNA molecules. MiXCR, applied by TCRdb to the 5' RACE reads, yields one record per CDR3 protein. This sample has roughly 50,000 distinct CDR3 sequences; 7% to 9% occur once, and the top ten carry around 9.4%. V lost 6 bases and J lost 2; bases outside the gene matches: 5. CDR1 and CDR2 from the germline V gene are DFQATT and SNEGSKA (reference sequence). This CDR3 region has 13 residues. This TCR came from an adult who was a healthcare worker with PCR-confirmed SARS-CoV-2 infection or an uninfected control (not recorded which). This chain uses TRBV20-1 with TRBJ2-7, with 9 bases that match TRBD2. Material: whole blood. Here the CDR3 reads CSAGTSRAYEQYF. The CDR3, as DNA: TGCAGTGCGGGGACTAGCAGGGCCTACGAGCAGTACTTC.